This T cell receptor beta chain emerged from a study of blood T cells in healthy people across ages (dated by TCRdb to 2013 to 2016). General notes on the study: In model experiments, roughly one uniquely barcoded TCR beta cDNA molecule per two T cells was captured by template switching. Age-related changes in TCR beta repertoire diversity were measured in the study by deep sequencing normalized with unique cDNA molecular identifiers. Four age groups were formed from the donors: young (average roughly 15 years), middle-aged (approximately 40), aged (62) and long-lived (approximately 78). To avoid experimental bias, donors of different ages were distributed randomly across sequencing lanes. Two additional independent replicas of 1 million unique cDNA reads from the same blood draw were analyzed for two donors (one aged 18 to 29 and one aged 80 or older).

Receptor amplification or capture employed 5' RACE. This sample was sequenced with an Illumina HiSeq 2500. A second PCR of about 6 to 11 cycles was performed with a sample-barcoded 5' primer and a J-beta primer mix. A template-switch 5' adaptor carrying 12 random nucleotides introduced a unique molecular identifier onto each TCR beta cDNA molecule. Each sample yielded at least 2.5 million CDR3-containing paired-end reads. All of the RNA was converted into first-strand cDNA using the Mint cDNA synthesis kit, with a TRBC-specific oligonucleotide serving as the primer. Following uracil-DNA glycosylase treatment, a first 18-cycle PCR with universal primers M1SS and BC2_uni_R was performed on all cDNA. In the authors' own workflow: Normalization of each sample was performed by random selection of 1 million high-quality reads, each carrying a distinct molecular identifier. Instead of being binned into consensus sequences, reads with shared molecular identifiers were discarded. MiTCR, set to a Q25 quality threshold and the strictest error-elimination algorithm, was used for CDR3 identification, clonotype clustering and error correction. Lower-bound total TCR beta diversity was estimated with a nonparametric unseen species model using Euler transformation. The public reads were reprocessed in TCRdb via fastp at Q25 and MiXCR, keeping in-frame beta chains. CDR3 protein sequences are deduplicated, and each keeps its most common genes and DNA. The V and J calls here are based on TCRdb, not the publication. The sample data list about 1.6 million distinct CDR3 sequences, and about 35% of these were observed just once. Of the sample, approximately 11% is held by the ten largest clones.

Here is what the overall study found, with its caveats: The long-lived group showed more naive CD4+ T cells, fewer expanded clones and increased TCR diversity than the aged group, suggesting age selection. There was a strong correlation between observed TCR beta diversity and the percentage of naive T cells measured by flow cytometry. Observed TCR beta diversity per million T cells fell roughly linearly with age, and a significant reduction was already apparent by age roughly 40. Estimates of total diversity based on one million sequenced T cells were regarded as lower bounds and as underestimates. Donor CMV infection status was unknown, potentially confounding age-related changes in expanded clonotypes. Since profiling was done on bulk unsorted PBMCs, naive and antigen-experienced compartments could not be conclusively compared.

Donors were 40 or so systemically healthy Caucasian individuals from Russia aged about 6 to 100 years. Around 9.8 milliliters of peripheral blood were collected from each donor into EDTA-treated Vacutainer tubes. PBMCs were isolated by Ficoll-Paque density-gradient centrifugation, with at least 6 million obtained per sample. Trizol reagent was used to extract total RNA from the PBMCs, yielding at least 6 micrograms per sample. Naive CD45RAhigh/CD27high T cell percentages were measured by flow cytometry on a PBMC aliquot from every donor. Inclusive of the bounding cysteine and phenylalanine, the CDR3 is 13 residues long. The entry retains the CDR3 DNA only, 39 bases that are in frame from base 1. CDR1 and CDR2 were assigned from the germline V gene (reference sequence) as MNHEY and SMNVEV. V lost 7 bases and J lost 3 bases, and the count of bases not matched to a germline gene is 6. This clonotype was seen a handful of times. The antigen it binds to is not known. No base quality values were provided; no much bigger clone lies one nucleotide off.

The sequencing sample was made of blood. This chain is built from TRBV27 and TRBJ2-7, with TRBD2 matching 7 junction bases. The receptor's source is a woman under 40 in good health. The nucleotide sequence reads as follows: TGTGCCAGCACGGGAACTAGCGACTACGAGCAGTACTTC. Its protein is CASTGTSDYEQYF.